A selection of T cell receptor beta chains follows, all from one sample in a study of blood T cell repertoires in COVID-19. TCRdb keeps only in-frame clones here, not all; method: immunoSEQ multiplex PCR. The sample shows around 170,000 clones, around 89% of them seen only once. Sequences were obtained from peripheral blood. The receptors were sampled from a woman in her twenties or thirties with acute or convalescent COVID-19. CDR3s include the opening cysteine and the closing phenylalanine or tryptophan. Fields, in order: D gene, clone size, J gene, V gene, CDR3 protein, CDR3 DNA. A D gene is named only where the DNA matches it firmly. The size of a clone is reported for some rows only, either as once, few or many, or as a class for expanded clones.

TRBD1 | NA | TRBJ1-1 | TRBV15 | CATSRGSTGGETEAFF | TGTGCCACCAGCAGAGGGAGTACAGGGGGTGAAACTGAAGCTTTCTTT
NA | few | TRBJ2-2 | TRBV5-1 | CASSLGAAGELFF | TGCGCCAGCAGCTTGGGGGCTGCCGGGGAGCTGTTTTTT
NA | many | TRBJ2-1 | TRBV3-1/TRBV3-2 | CASSQDPSRVYYNEQFF | TGTGCCAGCAGCCAAGATCCCTCCCGGGTCTATTACAATGAGCAGTTCTTC
NA | NA | TRBJ2-3 | TRBV11-2 | CASSLQGRTDTQYF | TGTGCCAGCAGCTTACAGGGGCGCACAGATACGCAGTATTTT
NA | NA | TRBJ2-7 | TRBV14 | CASGQSSYEQYF | TGTGCCAGCGGACAGAGCTCCTACGAGCAGTACTTC
NA | NA | TRBJ1-2 | TRBV7-9 | CASSLVGEAYGYTF | TGTGCCAGCAGCTTAGTGGGTGAGGCCTATGGCTACACCTTC
NA | NA | TRBJ1-5 | TRBV13 | CASSLRQPQHF | TGTGCCAGCAGCCTAAGACAGCCCCAGCATTTT
NA | NA | TRBJ2-3 | TRBV10-2 | CASYNRGVADTQYF | TGCGCCAGCTACAATCGTGGAGTAGCAGATACGCAGTATTTT
TRBD1 | NA | TRBJ2-7 | TRBV5-6 | CASSVGGTGLNF | TGTGCCAGCAGCGTAGGGGGGACAGGGCTCAATTTC
NA | once | TRBJ2-7 | TRBV11-2 | CASSYLAPSSYEQYF | TGTGCCAGCAGCTACTTAGCCCCTAGCTCCTACGAGCAGTACTTC
TRBD1 | NA | TRBJ1-4 | TRBV11-2 | CASSTRDRGEKLFF | TGTGCCAGCAGCACTAGGGACAGGGGCGAAAAACTGTTTTTT
NA | NA | TRBJ1-3 | TRBV18 | CASSPLIQGNGGNTIYF | TGTGCCAGCTCACCACTCATTCAGGGGAATGGTGGAAACACCATATATTTT
TRBD2 | NA | TRBJ2-1 | TRBV5-1 | CASSLLAGDNNEQFF | TGCGCCAGCAGCTTACTAGCGGGAGATAACAATGAGCAGTTCTTC
NA | NA | TRBJ1-5 | TRBV19 | CASSPQANQPQHF | TGTGCCAGTAGCCCCCAGGCCAATCAGCCCCAGCATTTT
TRBD1 | NA | TRBJ1-6 | TRBV18 | CASSPGTGGPPLHF | TGTGCCAGCTCCCCCGGGACAGGCGGTCCACCCCTCCACTTT
NA | NA | TRBJ2-3 | TRBV7-8 | CASSRKFLTSMTDTQYF | TGTGCCAGCAGCCGCAAGTTCCTGACTAGTATGACAGATACGCAGTATTTT
TRBD2 | NA | TRBJ2-5 | TRBV11-2 | CASRAPGLAGGETQYF | TGTGCCAGCAGAGCCCCGGGACTAGCGGGCGGGGAGACCCAGTACTTC
NA | NA | TRBJ1-5 | TRBV27 | CASSFRGQPQHF | TGTGCCAGCAGTTTCAGGGGCCAGCCCCAGCATTTT
NA | once | TRBJ1-1 | TRBV19 | CASTIEAEAFF | TGTGCCAGTACCATTGAGGCTGAAGCTTTCTTT
TRBD1 | NA | TRBJ1-2 | TRBV6-5 | CASRDSANYGYTF | TGTGCCAGTAGGGACAGCGCTAACTATGGCTACACCTTC
TRBD1 | NA | TRBJ2-2 | TRBV7-8 | CASSSYRGTGELFF | TGTGCCAGCAGCTCTTACAGGGGCACCGGGGAGCTGTTTTTT
NA | NA | TRBJ2-2 | TRBV4-2 | CASSLLTGELFF | TGTGCCAGCAGCCTCCTTACCGGGGAGCTGTTTTTT
NA | medium-sized | TRBJ1-2 | TRBV6-1 | CASSEPDRNYGYTF | TGTGCCAGCAGTGAACCCGACAGGAACTATGGCTACACCTTC